Below, 23 T cell receptor beta chains from the same sample are listed, as sequenced in a study of T cell repertoires in cytomegalovirus infection. What these receptors recognize is not known. TCRdb re-called the reads through MiXCR, storing one row per CDR3 protein. In the table there are around 500,000 distinct CDR3 sequences, about two fifths of which are singletons. Sequencing was performed on cultured PBMCs, taken from culture after CMV antigen stimulation. The receptors here all came from a human donor in good health (CMV status not recorded). Some clones in this sample may be carry-over from other donors' samples.

This clonotype occurred once. The rearrangement links TRBV19 to TRBJ2-3; D unclear. The CDR3 has 12 residues. V lost 4 bases and J lost 3, with 5 bases in between. Germline V gene sequence: CDR1 LNHDA, CDR2 SQIVND (reference sequence). The CDR3 reads CASSTATDTQYF. The CDR3 nucleotides are TGTGCCAGTAGTACCGCAACAGATACGCAGTATTTT. The full variable domain, with the rest looked up from reference TRBV19 and TRBJ2-3, is DGGITQSPKYLFRKEGQNVTLSCEQNLNHDAMYWYRQDPGQGLRLIYYSQIVNDFQKGDIAEGYSVSREKKESFPLTVTSAQKNPTAFYLCASSTATDTQYFGPGTRLTVL.

The chain couples TRBV7-9 to TRBJ2-3; D is unclear. The germline V and J ends were trimmed by 5 bases and 9 bases, with 9 bases remaining between them. This CDR3 contains 11 residues. Looked up from germline, CDR1 is SEHNR and CDR2 is FQNEAQ (reference sequence). The CDR3 DNA reads as TGTGCCAGCAGCCCCGTCAGAACGCAGTATTTT. It specifies CASSPVRTQYF.

The rearrangement uses TRBV18 and TRBJ1-1; the match to TRBD1 covers 7 bases. CDR1 KGHSH and CDR2 LQKENI come from the germline V gene. The CDR3 loop spans 17 amino acids. V shed 3 bases and J 0 bases; nucleotides not matched to a gene: 10. CDR3 in amino acids: CASSPIGQVGMNTEAFF. The CDR3, as DNA: TGTGCCAGCTCACCGATTGGACAGGTAGGAATGAACACTGAAGCTTTCTTT.

The chain links TRBV6-8 to TRBJ2-3; D may be TRBD2 (5 bases). Per germline, CDR1 MNHGY and CDR2 SAAAGT. This CDR3 region has 14 residues. Trimming took 3 bases from V and 6 from J, leaving 13 bases between them. CDR3 sequence (DNA): TGTGCCAGCAGTTATCGTGGCGGGTGGGATACGCAGTATTTT. This encodes CASSYRGGWDTQYF.

The chain joins TRBV6-2 or TRBV6-3 to TRBJ1-5; D call uncertain. Trimming left V 5 bases short and J 4 bases short, with 6 bases between. The germline V gene encodes CDR1 MNHEY and CDR2 SVGEGT. The CDR3 spans 12 residues. CDR3 DNA sequence: TGTGCCAGCAGTGTCTCAAATCAGCCCCAGCATTTT. Residues: CASSVSNQPQHF.

This clonotype was counted between two and nine times. This chain uses TRBV12-3 or TRBV12-4 with TRBJ2-3, with D uncertain. This CDR3 contains 13 residues. V was trimmed by 6 bases and J by 0 bases, leaving 7 bases between them. In DNA form, the CDR3 reads TGTGCCAGCAGGCGCCCTAGCACAGATACGCAGTATTTT. Its protein product is CASRRPSTDTQYF.

This chain joins TRBV28 and TRBJ2-5; D may be TRBD2 (5 bases). The germline V gene has CDR1 MDHEN and CDR2 SYDVKM. Trimming took 7 bases from V and 0 from J, leaving 9 bases between them. This CDR3 spans 13 amino acids. CDR3: CASMNGDQETQYF. The CDR3 DNA is TGTGCCAGCATGAACGGGGACCAAGAGACCCAGTACTTC.

This clonotype appeared a single time. The V and J genes are TRBV12-3 or TRBV12-4 and TRBJ2-3, with 12 bases that match TRBD2. V trimming: 5 bases; J trimming: 3 bases; junction bases outside the gene matches: 12. The CDR3 runs to 18 residues. Written as DNA, the CDR3 is TGTGCCAGCAGTCCACGTACCTGGACTAGCGGGGAGACAGATACGCAGTATTTT. Amino acid sequence: CASSPRTWTSGETDTQYF.

The rearrangement uses TRBV7-2 and TRBJ1-1; no clear D gene. CDR1 and CDR2 from the germline V gene are SGHTA and FQGNSA. This CDR3 has 16 amino acids. The V end lost 2 bases, the J end lost 0 bases, and 13 bases lay between the germline ends. The CDR3 region has the DNA TGTGCCAGCAGCTTATATCCCTCGACGGTGAACACTGAAGCTTTCTTT. Protein product: CASSLYPSTVNTEAFF.

This clonotype was seen a handful of times. This chain links TRBV12-3 or TRBV12-4 with TRBJ2-7; 8 bases align to TRBD2. The CDR3 is 15 amino acids. The ends lost 6 bases at V and 7 bases at J; junction bases unmatched: 14. The CDR3 region has the DNA TGTGCCAGCAGCCCTTACGGGAGGGCCTTGAGGGAGCAGTACTTC. Protein sequence: CASSPYGRALREQYF.

This clonotype turned up a few times. The DNA for the CDR3 is TGTGCCAGCAGCTTAAAGGGCGGCCAGGGTTACCCACATGAGCAGTTCTTC. It yields the protein CASSLKGGQGYPHEQFF. The rearrangement uses TRBV7-6 and TRBJ2-1; the D gene is possibly TRBD1 (5 bases). Trimming pared 2 bases from V and 8 bases from J, leaving 22 bases between. In germline, CDR1 is SGHVS, CDR2 FNYEAQ. CDR3 length: 17 residues.

This clonotype has more than one count but fewer than ten. The rearrangement joins TRBV5-8 to TRBJ1-4; 7 positions agree with TRBD1. Germline V gene data show CDR1 as SGHTS and CDR2 as YDEGEE. CDR3 size: 14 residues. V lost 5 bases and J lost 5; bases outside the gene matches: 6. CDR3 in amino acids: CASRDRALNEKLFF. The CDR3, as DNA: TGTGCCAGCAGAGACAGGGCGCTAAATGAAAAACTGTTTTTT.

This chain links TRBV28 with TRBJ1-1; no clear D gene. The CDR3 loop spans 10 amino acids. Trimming cost V 8 bases and J 5 bases, with 6 bases left between them. Germline CDR1 reads MDHEN; CDR2 reads SYDVKM. CDR3 residues: CASLRTEAFF. For the CDR3, the DNA is TGTGCCAGCTTAAGGACTGAAGCTTTCTTT.

This clonotype has just a few counts. The chain couples TRBV7-6 to TRBJ2-2; TRBD1 matches 7 bases. Germline CDR1 reads SGHVS; CDR2 reads FNYEAQ. This CDR3 comprises 15 residues. V lost 3 bases, J lost 7 bases, and 8 bases stayed unmatched. CDR3 bases: TGTGCCAGCAGCTTGGTGGGACAGAGGCACGGGGAGCTGTTTTTT. It specifies CASSLVGQRHGELFF.

The chain links TRBV2 to TRBJ1-1; possibly TRBD1 for D (6 bases). The ends were cut back, 0 bases at V and 3 bases at J, with 14 bases in the middle. The CDR3 consists of 16 residues. Per the germline V gene, CDR1 is SNHLY and CDR2 is FYNNEI. This CDR3 reads CASSEALPGADTEAFF. Here the CDR3 DNA reads TGTGCCAGCAGTGAAGCGCTACCGGGGGCGGACACTGAAGCTTTCTTT.

The chain joins TRBV24-1 to TRBJ2-3; 11 positions match TRBD2. The ends lost 4 bases at V and 7 bases at J; junction bases unmatched: 9. Germline CDR1 and CDR2: KGHDR and SFDVKD. The CDR3 sequence is 16 residues long. CDR3: CATSEPFSGGANTQYF. The CDR3 nucleotides read TGTGCCACCAGTGAGCCCTTTAGCGGGGGGGCGAATACGCAGTATTTT.

This clonotype was found many times. This chain connects TRBV7-2 to TRBJ2-5; TRBD2 might be the D (7 bases). The CDR3 is made up of 15 amino acids. V was cut by 5 bases and J by 6 bases, with 19 bases left in between. CDR1 is SGHTA and CDR2 is FQGNSA in the germline V gene. CDR3 sequence: CASSPPGGGSQTQYF. The CDR3 nucleotides read TGTGCCAGCAGCCCCCCGGGGGGCGGGAGCCAGACCCAGTACTTC.

The gene calls are TRBV5-6 and TRBJ2-3, with TRBD1 as a possible D gene (5 bases). This CDR3 spans 15 amino acids. Germline values: CDR1 SGHDT, CDR2 YYEEEE. Deletions cut 2 bases from V and 1 base from J, with 11 bases between. CDR3 bases: TGTGCCAGCAGCTTTATCACAGGAGGCACAGATACGCAGTATTTT. The encoded protein is CASSFITGGTDTQYF.

This clonotype was counted between two and nine times. This sequence joins TRBV7-2 and TRBJ1-5; D might be TRBD1 (6 bases). Trimming cost V 5 bases and J 3 bases, with 14 bases left between them. This CDR3 has 15 residues. Germline loops: CDR1 SGHTA, CDR2 FQGNSA. DNA for the CDR3: TGTGCCAGCAGCCCACAGACAGGAGACAATCAGCCCCAGCATTTT. Its translation: CASSPQTGDNQPQHF.

The CDR3: CASSLGHYGTDTQYF. The CDR3 DNA reads TGCGCCAGCAGCTTGGGACATTACGGCACAGATACGCAGTATTTT. This chain joins TRBV5-1 and TRBJ2-3; D is undetermined. Per the germline V gene, CDR1 is SGHRS and CDR2 is YFSETQ. The CDR3 runs to 15 residues. V lost 0 bases and J 1 base, leaving 9 bases between the germline ends.

V gene TRBV7-6 combines with J gene TRBJ2-7, with 8 bases matching TRBD2. CDR3 length equals 15 residues. The germline V gene encodes CDR1 SGHVS and CDR2 FNYEAQ. J was trimmed by 2 bases and V by 5 bases; bases with no gene match: 8. The chain's CDR3 is CASSPGGILTYEQYF. Here the CDR3 DNA reads TGTGCCAGCAGCCCGGGGGGGATTCTAACCTACGAGCAGTACTTC.

The chain is built from TRBV20-1 and TRBJ1-1, with 9 bases matching TRBD1. There are 15 residues in the CDR3. J lost 3 bases, V lost 1 base, and 6 bases had no gene match. Germline V gene sequence: CDR1 DFQATT, CDR2 SNEGSKA (reference sequence). CDR3: CSARAPTGGHTEAFF. The DNA for the CDR3 is TGCAGTGCTAGAGCCCCGACAGGGGGGCACACTGAAGCTTTCTTT.

J is TRBJ1-5 and V is TRBV7-2, with 8 bases matching TRBD1. CDR1 and CDR2 from the germline V gene are SGHTA and FQGNSA. The junction had 8 bases not matched to a gene; V was cut back by 5 bases and J by 5 bases. CDR3 length: 15 amino acids. CDR3 nucleotides: TGTGCCAGCAGCCTAAGGACAGGGTGGGATCAGCCCCAGCATTTT. Protein sequence: CASSLRTGWDQPQHF. Together with reference TRBV7-2 and TRBJ1-5, the CDR3 gives the full variable domain: GAGVSQSPSNKVTEKGKDVELRCDPISGHTALYWYRQSLGQGLEFLIYFQGNSAPDKSGLPSDRFSAERTGGSVSTLTIQRTQQEDSAVYLCASSLRTGWDQPQHFGDGTRLSIL.